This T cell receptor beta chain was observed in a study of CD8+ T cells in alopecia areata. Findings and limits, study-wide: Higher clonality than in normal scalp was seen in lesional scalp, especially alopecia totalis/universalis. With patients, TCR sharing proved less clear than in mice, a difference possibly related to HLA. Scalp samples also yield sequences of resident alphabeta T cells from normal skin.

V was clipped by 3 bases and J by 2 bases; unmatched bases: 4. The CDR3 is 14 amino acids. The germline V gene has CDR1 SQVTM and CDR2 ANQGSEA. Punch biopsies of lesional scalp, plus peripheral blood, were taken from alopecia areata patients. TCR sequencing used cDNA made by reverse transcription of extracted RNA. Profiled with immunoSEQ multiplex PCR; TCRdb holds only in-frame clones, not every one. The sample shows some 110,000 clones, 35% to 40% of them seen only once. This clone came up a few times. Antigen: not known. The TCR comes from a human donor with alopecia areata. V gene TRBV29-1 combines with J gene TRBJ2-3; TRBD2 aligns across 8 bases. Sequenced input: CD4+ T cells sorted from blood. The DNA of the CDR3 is TGCAGCGTTGACGGGAGGGGGAACACAGATACGCAGTATTTT. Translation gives CSVDGRGNTDTQYF.